The entry that follows covers one T cell receptor beta chain sequence. What it binds is unknown. TCRdb analysed the RT-PCR reads with MiXCR anew, one entry per CDR3 protein. The sample contains more than 450,000 distinct CDR3 sequences, over 9.5% of which appear only once. The CDR3 runs 15 residues. V lost 4 bases and J lost 3; bases outside the gene matches: 7. Germline CDR1 reads SGHVS; CDR2 reads FQNEAQ. This sample is part of a study of response to subunit inactivated influenza vaccine. Study-level results: There was a suggestion from the authors that each seasonal influenza vaccination recruits few new T cells.

This rearrangement joins TRBV7-8 to TRBJ2-5, with 8 bases that match TRBD2. The receptor was isolated from a man in his fifties or sixties who received an inactivated influenza vaccine. Sequencing used PBMCs from blood, obtained on the day of vaccination. The DNA for the CDR3 is TGTGCCAGCAGCTCAGATAGCGGGATTAAAGAGACCCAGTACTTC. Its translation is CASSSDSGIKETQYF.